These 31 T cell receptor beta chains originate from one sample sequenced in a study of shared clonotypes between healthy human individuals. The repertoire was sequenced with immunoSEQ multiplex PCR; TCRdb's copy has only in-frame clones and lacks some. In the table there are some 2 million clones, less than 95% of which are singletons. Naive CD8 populations comprised CD45RO-negative cells positively selected for CCR7, excluding terminally differentiated effector memory CD45RA+ cells. The sample consisted of naive CD8+ T cells sorted from blood. These receptors were taken from a man younger than 35 in good health.

The gene calls are TRBV27 and TRBJ2-7, with D possibly being TRBD1 or TRBD2 (6 bases each). CDR1 MNHEY and CDR2 SMNVEV come from the germline V gene (reference sequence). The CDR3 spans 14 residues. V shed 5 bases and J shed 2 bases, with 13 bases lying between them. CDR3 protein: CASSVGGTTYEQYF. The DNA of the CDR3 is TGTGCCAGCAGTGTAGGGGGGACAACCTACGAGCAGTACTTC.

The CDR3 is CASSIMAPSNQPQHF. CDR3 nucleotides: TGTGCCAGTAGTATTATGGCCCCCAGCAATCAGCCCCAGCATTTT. The rearrangement links TRBV19 to TRBJ1-5, with unresolved D. Trimming left V 3 bases short and J 1 base short, with 10 bases between. The V gene's germline CDR1 is LNHDA and CDR2 SQIVND (reference sequence). CDR3 size: 15 residues.

The chain combines TRBV6-5 with TRBJ1-2; D is ambiguous. Germline values: CDR1 MNHEY, CDR2 SVGAGI. The CDR3 extends over 16 amino acids. V lost 2 bases to trimming and J lost 3 bases, with 16 bases between them. CDR3 nucleotides: TGTGCCAGCAGTTACGGGGTTTTGGGTAATGACTATGGCTACACCTTC. Translating gives CASSYGVLGNDYGYTF.

The chain recombines TRBV5-1 with TRBJ1-1, with D possibly being TRBD1 (5 bases). Between the trimmed V and J ends, which lost 1 base and 5 bases, there was a span of 9 bases. Germline V gene lookup returns CDR1 SGHRS and CDR2 YFSETQ. The CDR3 has 13 residues. In nucleotides, the CDR3 is TGCGCCAGCAGCTTGTCCAGGGAGACTGAAGCTTTCTTT. Protein product: CASSLSRETEAFF. The complete variable domain, with remaining parts taken from reference TRBV5-1 and TRBJ1-1, reads KAGVTQTPRYLIKTRGQQVTLSCSPISGHRSVSWYQQTPGQGLQFLFEYFSETQRNKGNFPGRFSGRQFSNSRSEMNVSTLELGDSALYLCASSLSRETEAFFGQGTRLTVV.

The chain has TRBV5-4 and TRBJ2-5, with 10 positions matching TRBD2. V trimming: 4 bases; J trimming: 5 bases; junction bases outside the gene matches: 14. The CDR3 contains 17 residues. Germline lookup yields CDR1 SGHNT and CDR2 YYREEE (reference sequence). The CDR3 nucleotides are TGTGCCAGCAGCCCATGGGGTCTAGCGGGGGCCTGGGAGACCCAGTACTTC. It yields the protein CASSPWGLAGAWETQYF.

V and J are TRBV5-5 and TRBJ2-7, with D hard to call. The CDR3 is 14 amino acids. V lost 0 bases, J lost 4 bases, and 11 bases lay in between. The V gene's germline CDR1 is SGHKS and CDR2 YYEKEE (reference sequence). DNA for the CDR3: TGTGCCAGCAGCTTGGGAGCCCAGCAGTACGAGCAGTACTTC. It yields the protein CASSLGAQQYEQYF.

V usage is TRBV11-1 and J usage is TRBJ1-4, with D perhaps matching TRBD1 (6 bases). Trimming removed 3 bases at V and 7 bases at J, with 12 bases between. The CDR3 loop spans 14 amino acids. The V gene's germline CDR1 is SGHAT and CDR2 FQDESV (reference sequence). This chain's CDR3 is CASSFSGGAEKLFF. In DNA, the CDR3 is TGTGCCAGCAGCTTTTCCGGGGGCGCTGAAAAACTGTTTTTT.

The J gene is TRBJ2-1, the V gene TRBV5-1; 12 bases line up with TRBD2. Germline assignment: CDR1 SGHRS and CDR2 YFSETQ. The CDR3 spans 16 residues. The junction had 7 bases not matched to a gene; V was cut back by 3 bases and J by 6 bases. The CDR3 here is CASSWAGTSGSNEQFF. CDR3 DNA: TGCGCCAGCAGCTGGGCCGGGACTAGCGGGTCCAATGAGCAGTTCTTC.

This rearrangement joins TRBV19 to TRBJ1-1; tentative D call: TRBD1 (6 bases). The CDR3 consists of 14 residues. Germline loops: CDR1 LNHDA, CDR2 SQIVND (reference sequence). Trimming cost V 4 bases and J 0 bases, with 9 bases left between them. DNA of the CDR3: TGTGCCAGTAGTACAGGGGTTATGAACACTGAAGCTTTCTTT. Protein sequence: CASSTGVMNTEAFF.

V and J are TRBV29-1 and TRBJ1-1; TRBD1 aligns across 9 bases. Germline V gene lookup returns CDR1 SQVTM and CDR2 ANQGSEA. After removal of 0 bases from V and 1 base from J, the junction contained 3 bases not matched to a gene. CDR3 length: 15 residues. The CDR3 DNA reads TGCAGCGTTGAAGATCAGGACAGGGGGAACACTGAAGCTTTCTTT. The encoded protein is CSVEDQDRGNTEAFF.

This sequence joins TRBV10-1 and TRBJ2-5; a weak D match, TRBD2 (7 bases). CDR1 is WNHNN, CDR2 SYGVQD, per germline (reference sequence). The ends were cut back, 3 bases at V and 5 bases at J, with 10 bases in the middle. CDR3 length: 13 residues. The CDR3 DNA sequence: TGCGCCAGCAGTGACGGGGGGCAGGAGACCCAGTACTTC. It encodes CASSDGGQETQYF.

To note about this clone: This sample also contains other DNA sequences that code for the same CDR3. The rearrangement uses TRBV11-2 and TRBJ2-7; D unclear. Trimming removed 3 bases from V and 1 base from J, with 7 bases in between. The CDR3 runs to 13 residues. CDR1 is SGHAT and CDR2 is FQNNGV in the germline V gene. Written as DNA, the CDR3 is TGTGCCAGCAGCTTTGGGCAGTCCTACGAGCAGTACTTC. It codes for CASSFGQSYEQYF.

Only one count was recorded for this clone. At the DNA level, this CDR3 is encoded by other sequences in the same sample as well. The J gene is TRBJ2-7, the V gene TRBV30, with D hard to call. V lost 0 bases and J lost 4, with 4 bases in between. Germline CDR1 is GTSNPN and CDR2 is SVGIG (reference sequence). This CDR3 region has 11 residues. The CDR3 coding sequence is TGTGCCTGGAGTGTAGGATACGAGCAGTACTTC. Protein product: CAWSVGYEQYF.

Worth noting for this clone: Other DNA sequences in this specimen translate into the identical CDR3. The chain is built from TRBV7-9 and TRBJ2-7; 7 nucleotides line up with TRBD1. This CDR3 region has 13 residues. Germline lookup yields CDR1 SEHNR and CDR2 FQNEAQ (reference sequence). With V trimmed by 5 bases and J by 5 bases, 6 bases remained unmatched. This CDR3 is CASSRQGTHEQYF. The CDR3 nucleotides read TGTGCCAGCAGCCGACAGGGAACCCACGAGCAGTACTTC.

The chain couples TRBV7-9 to TRBJ2-3; 7 bases are a match to TRBD2. CDR1 is SEHNR and CDR2 is FQNEAQ in the germline V gene (reference sequence). The CDR3 extends over 10 amino acids. Trimming at V came to 5 bases and at J to 10 bases, leaving 0 bases not matched to a gene. In nucleotides, the CDR3 is TGTGCCAGCAGCGGGGGGGCGCAGTATTTT. Its translation: CASSGGAQYF.

The rearrangement links TRBV7-8 to TRBJ2-3, with 15 bases identical to TRBD2. Germline trimming cut 5 bases from V and 3 bases from J; bases unmatched to any gene: 6. The CDR3 is made up of 17 amino acids. CDR1 SGHVS and CDR2 FQNEAQ come from the germline V gene. The DNA for the CDR3 is TGTGCCAGCAGCCCGGGACTAGCGGGGGGAGGAACAGATACGCAGTATTTT. Its translation: CASSPGLAGGGTDTQYF.

The CDR3 DNA follows: TGTGCCAGCAGTTACCCGGGGGTAGCGGGATCTACAGATACGCAGTATTTT. Translated, it gives CASSYPGVAGSTDTQYF. The chain has TRBV6-8 and TRBJ2-3, with TRBD2 identical over 8 bases. The germline CDR1 and CDR2 sequences are MNHGY and SAAAGT. V trimming: 2 bases; J trimming: 3 bases; junction bases outside the gene matches: 10. CDR3 length equals 17 residues.

Remarks on this clone: The conserved closing phenylalanine or tryptophan is absent in this CDR3, likely reflecting a read error. The CDR3 sequence is CAWVQGADGYTL. CDR3 nucleotide sequence: TGTGCCTGGGTACAGGGGGCGGATGGCTACACCCTC. The chain recombines TRBV30 with TRBJ1-2; TRBD1 agrees at 9 bases. From germline, CDR1 is GTSNPN and CDR2 SVGIG (reference sequence). The V segment lost 5 bases and the J segment 6 bases; nucleotides outside the gene matches: 4. The CDR3 is 12 residues long.

The genes are TRBV21-1 and TRBJ1-1. TRBV21-1 is a pseudogene segment. The CDR3 contains 16 residues. The CDR3 sequence: CASSKREGGPPTEAFF. Written as DNA, the CDR3 is TGTGCCAGCAGCAAAAGGGAGGGAGGCCCCCCCACTGAAGCTTTCTTT.

This clone was counted once. The chain couples TRBV2 to TRBJ2-3; D ambiguous. Trimming cost V 3 bases and J 2 bases, with 3 bases left between them. CDR3 length equals 12 residues. Germline-derived CDR1 and CDR2 are SNHLY and FYNNEI. CDR3 nucleotide sequence: TGTGCCAGCAGTGATTACACAGATACGCAGTATTTT. Residues: CASSDYTDTQYF.

This rearrangement joins TRBV30 to TRBJ1-1; D not resolved. Deletions cut 4 bases from V and 3 bases from J, with 12 bases between. The CDR3 runs to 13 residues. In germline, CDR1 is GTSNPN, CDR2 SVGIG (reference sequence). This CDR3 reads CAWTAAADTEAFF. DNA for the CDR3: TGTGCCTGGACAGCGGCAGCGGACACTGAAGCTTTCTTT.

This rearrangement joins TRBV9 to TRBJ2-2, with D possibly TRBD2 on 5 matching bases. The CDR3 sequence is 14 residues long. Trimming shortened V by 0 bases and J by 7 bases, and 10 bases separated the two germline ends. CDR1 and CDR2 (germline): SGDLS, YYNGEE. The CDR3 reads CASSVDGIGGELFF. CDR3 sequence (DNA): TGTGCCAGCAGCGTAGACGGGATCGGCGGGGAGCTGTTTTTT.

The chain links TRBV7-8 to TRBJ1-2; TRBD1 aligns across 8 bases. CDR1 is SGHVS, CDR2 FQNEAQ, per germline. Losses at the gene ends were 1 base for V and 8 bases for J; bases not matched to a gene: 6. The length of the CDR3 is 14 residues. The CDR3 is CASSLVGTGSGYTF. In DNA, the CDR3 is TGTGCCAGCAGCTTAGTGGGGACAGGATCGGGCTACACCTTC.

The chain combines TRBV2 with TRBJ2-3; D is unresolved. Germline values: CDR1 SNHLY, CDR2 FYNNEI. Trimming pared 7 bases from V and 4 bases from J, leaving 9 bases between. The CDR3 spans 12 residues. The CDR3 nucleotides read TGTGCCAGCACCCTGCTCGCAGATACGCAGTATTTT. Translated, it gives CASTLLADTQYF.

This chain connects TRBV14 to TRBJ2-7, with D possibly being TRBD1 (6 bases). The germline V and J ends were trimmed by 4 bases and 9 bases, with 13 bases remaining between them. CDR3 length: 12 amino acids. Germline CDR1 is SGHDN and CDR2 is FVKESK. The CDR3 nucleotides read TGTGCCAGCAGCCTCGTCCCAGGGGTGCAGTACTTC. Translating it yields CASSLVPGVQYF. The full variable domain, rest sourced from reference TRBV14 and TRBJ2-7, is EAGVTQFPSHSVIEKGQTVTLRCDPISGHDNLYWYRRVMGKEIKFLLHFVKESKQDESGMPNNRFLAERTGGTYSTLKVQPAELEDSGVYFCASSLVPGVQYFGPGTRLTVT.

The chain joins TRBV5-1 to TRBJ1-1, with D possibly being TRBD1 (6 bases). CDR3 length equals 16 residues. Germline CDR1 is SGHRS and CDR2 is YFSETQ. Trimming stripped 4 bases from V and 2 bases from J, with 18 bases between. CDR3: CASSPVSAQGNTEAFF. DNA of the CDR3: TGCGCCAGCAGCCCCGTGTCAGCACAGGGAAACACTGAAGCTTTCTTT. Full variable domain (remainder filled in from reference TRBV5-1 and TRBJ1-1): KAGVTQTPRYLIKTRGQQVTLSCSPISGHRSVSWYQQTPGQGLQFLFEYFSETQRNKGNFPGRFSGRQFSNSRSEMNVSTLELGDSALYLCASSPVSAQGNTEAFFGQGTRLTVV.

Worth noting for this clone: Other DNA sequences in the sample encode the same CDR3. The chain is built from TRBV15 and TRBJ2-7, with TRBD1 identical over 8 bases. Per the germline V gene, CDR1 is LNHNV and CDR2 is YYDKDF (reference sequence). The trim removed 0 bases at V and 3 bases at J, leaving 4 bases unmatched. This CDR3 is 15 amino acids long. This CDR3 is CATSRDRGQGYEQYF. CDR3 coding DNA: TGTGCCACCAGCAGAGATCGTGGACAGGGCTACGAGCAGTACTTC.

The rearrangement uses TRBV5-6 and TRBJ1-2; D call uncertain. Per germline, CDR1 SGHDT and CDR2 YYEEEE. The CDR3 is 12 residues long. V was clipped by 4 bases and J by 0 bases, with 4 bases between them. The CDR3 coding sequence is TGTGCCAGCAGCGACGCTAACTATGGCTACACCTTC. Protein product: CASSDANYGYTF.

J is TRBJ2-1 and V is TRBV19; 8 nucleotides match TRBD1. This CDR3 is built from 14 residues. V lost 8 bases to trimming and J lost 3 bases; unmatched junction nucleotides: 6. Germline assignment: CDR1 LNHDA and CDR2 SQIVND (reference sequence). CDR3 sequence reads: CASSGQGIYNEQFF. CDR3 DNA: TGTGCCAGTTCTGGACAGGGTATCTACAATGAGCAGTTCTTC.

The chain uses TRBV6-1 and TRBJ2-7, with 12 bases fitting TRBD1. The CDR3 runs to 13 residues. Per germline, CDR1 MNHNS and CDR2 SASEGT. Trimming at V came to 10 bases and at J to 4 bases, leaving 5 bases not matched to a gene. In DNA, the CDR3 is TGTGCCACGGGGGACAGGGGGCAGTACGAGCAGTACTTC. Its translation is CATGDRGQYEQYF.

The chain has TRBV27 and TRBJ1-3; perhaps TRBD1 as D (5 bases). The ends were cut back, 6 bases at V and 2 bases at J, with 14 bases in the middle. Germline V gene sequence: CDR1 MNHEY, CDR2 SMNVEV (reference sequence). There are 15 residues in the CDR3. The CDR3 spells CASSPYGGAGNTIYF. The CDR3 DNA reads TGTGCCAGCAGCCCCTACGGGGGGGCTGGAAACACCATATATTTT.